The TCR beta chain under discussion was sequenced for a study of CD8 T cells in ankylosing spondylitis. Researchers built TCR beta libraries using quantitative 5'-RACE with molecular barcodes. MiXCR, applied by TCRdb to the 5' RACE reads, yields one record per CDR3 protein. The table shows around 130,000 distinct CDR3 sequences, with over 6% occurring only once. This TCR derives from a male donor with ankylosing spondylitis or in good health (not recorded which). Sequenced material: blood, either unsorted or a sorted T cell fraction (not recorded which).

CDR3 DNA: TGTGCCTGGAGTGACCAGCACTATGGCTACACCTTC. Amino acids: CAWSDQHYGYTF. The chain employs TRBV30 and TRBJ1-2; no clear D gene. Germline V gene data show CDR1 as GTSNPN and CDR2 as SVGIG (reference sequence). This CDR3 has 12 amino acids. The germline V and J ends were trimmed by 1 base and 3 bases, with 6 bases remaining between them.